This record concerns one TCR beta chain sequence. The sample originates from a study of identical twins. The V end lost 1 base, the J end lost 2 bases, and 15 bases lay between the germline ends. Germline-derived CDR1 and CDR2 are KGHDR and SFDVKD. The CDR3 length is 17 residues. A single record per CDR3 protein comes from TCRdb applying MiXCR to the 5' RACE reads. The table has roughly 230,000 distinct CDR3 sequences, roughly 8.7% seen once. These data also formed part of another study, on yellow fever vaccine responses in identical twins. From that study: It has been reported that, in twins, the vaccine T cell response seemed partly convergent and partly personalized.

What was sequenced was CD8+ T cells sorted from blood. The chain links TRBV24-1 to TRBJ2-3; unclear D gene. The source of this sequence is a woman aged 18-35 years in good health. The CDR3 sequence is CATSDFSGPKATDTQYF. As DNA, the CDR3 is TGTGCCACCAGTGATTTTTCGGGCCCTAAGGCCACAGATACGCAGTATTTT.